This TCR beta chain is from a study of T-cell memory formation after mild COVID-19. Study as a whole: TCR clusters were mostly donor specific. Study-wide points: Contracting clones localized mainly to CM and EM when CD4+ and mainly to EMRA when CD8+. Balance between CD4 and CD8 was seen in clones contracting day 15 to 85, and a CD4+ lean was seen in later expanders.

TCRdb called the 5' RACE reads again in MiXCR, with one record for every CDR3 protein. The sample yields about 290,000 distinct CDR3 sequences, 15% seen once. Germline-derived CDR1 and CDR2 are SGHTA and FQGNSA. The CDR3 is 16 amino acids. The trim removed 3 bases at V and 9 bases at J, leaving 7 bases unmatched. This clonotype was seen more than once but under ten times. Antigen specificity is unknown. This chain uses TRBV7-2 with TRBJ2-1; 14 bases are shared with TRBD2. This sequence originates from a man between 18 and 29 years old who had mild COVID-19 (a few samples of this study predate the infection). Cell type and time point are not known. What was sequenced was PBMCs or a T cell subset sorted from them (not recorded which). As DNA, the CDR3 is TGTGCCAGCAGCTTTTTCCCGGGACTAGCGGGGGCTGAGCAGTTCTTC. Its translation is CASSFFPGLAGAEQFF.